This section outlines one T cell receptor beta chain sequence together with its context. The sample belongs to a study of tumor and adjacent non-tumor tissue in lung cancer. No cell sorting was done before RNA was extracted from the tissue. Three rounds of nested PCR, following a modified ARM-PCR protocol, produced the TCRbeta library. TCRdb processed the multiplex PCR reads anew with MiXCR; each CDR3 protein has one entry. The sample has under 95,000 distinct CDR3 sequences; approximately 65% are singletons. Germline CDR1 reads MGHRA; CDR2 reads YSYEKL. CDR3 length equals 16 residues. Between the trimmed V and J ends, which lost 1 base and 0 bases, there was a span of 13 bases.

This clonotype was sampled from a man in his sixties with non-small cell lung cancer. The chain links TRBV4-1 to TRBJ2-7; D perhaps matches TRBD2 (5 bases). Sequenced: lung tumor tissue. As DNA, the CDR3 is TGCGCCAGCAGCCAAGTGGAGGCTCATGACTCCTACGAGCAGTACTTC. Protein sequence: CASSQVEAHDSYEQYF.